What follows describes a single T cell receptor beta chain. The source of the sample is a study of identical twins. The cDNA had a unique molecular identifier and a template-switch universal primer site. TCRdb analysed the 5' RACE reads with MiXCR anew, one entry per CDR3 protein. The table lists 450,000 or so distinct CDR3 sequences, approximately 25% of them singletons. Germline V lookup: CDR1 MNHNS, CDR2 SASEGT. V dropped 5 bases and J dropped 0 bases, with 12 bases sitting between them. The CDR3 covers 15 residues. In addition, the sample was reused for a study of T cells expressing NK-cell markers. That report adds: The authors derived TCR beta repertoires from sorted CD3+CD56+NKG2C+, CD3+CD56+NKG2C- and CD3+CD56-NKG2C+ T cells. HCMV seropositivity characterized most of the eight sequenced donors, and seronegativity one.

The rearrangement uses TRBV6-1 and TRBJ2-3; maybe TRBD2 (5 bases). Sequenced material: CD4+ T cells sorted from blood. This sequence originates from a woman aged 18-29 years in good health. The CDR3 loop reads CASSPRLSSTDTQYF. The CDR3 DNA reads as TGTGCCAGCAGTCCCCGACTATCTAGCACAGATACGCAGTATTTT.